This T cell receptor (beta chain) came from a study of T cell responses to AZD1222 COVID-19 vaccine. There are 13 residues in the CDR3. Germline V lookup: CDR1 SGHNT, CDR2 YYREEE (reference sequence). V was shortened by 4 bases and J by 2 bases, with 10 bases between the two germline ends. The method was immunoSEQ multiplex PCR; TCRdb's version includes in-frame clones alone and lacks a portion of them. The data hold about 140,000 clones, with 86% observed a single time. Sequenced here: peripheral blood, sampled 28 days after the second AZD1222 dose. The chain links TRBV5-4 to TRBJ2-7, with TRBD1 as a possible D gene (6 bases). The source is an adult who received the AZD1222 COVID-19 vaccine. The CDR3 DNA is TGTGCCAGCAGCCCGGGACACACCTACGAGCAGTACTTC. Translation gives CASSPGHTYEQYF.